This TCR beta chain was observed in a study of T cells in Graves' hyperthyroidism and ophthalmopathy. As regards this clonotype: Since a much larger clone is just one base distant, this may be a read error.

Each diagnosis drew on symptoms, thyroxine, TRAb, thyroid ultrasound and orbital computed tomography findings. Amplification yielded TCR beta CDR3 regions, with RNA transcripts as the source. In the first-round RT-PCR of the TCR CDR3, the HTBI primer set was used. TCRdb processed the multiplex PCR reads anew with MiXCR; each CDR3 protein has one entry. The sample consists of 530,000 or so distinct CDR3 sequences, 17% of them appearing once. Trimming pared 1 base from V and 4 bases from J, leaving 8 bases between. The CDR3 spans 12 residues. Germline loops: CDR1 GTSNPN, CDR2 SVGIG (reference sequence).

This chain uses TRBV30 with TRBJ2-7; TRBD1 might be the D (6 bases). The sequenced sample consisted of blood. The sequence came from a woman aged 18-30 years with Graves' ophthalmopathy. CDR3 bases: TGTGCCTGGAGTGGAACAGGGTACGAGCAGTACTTC. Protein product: CAWSGTGYEQYF.